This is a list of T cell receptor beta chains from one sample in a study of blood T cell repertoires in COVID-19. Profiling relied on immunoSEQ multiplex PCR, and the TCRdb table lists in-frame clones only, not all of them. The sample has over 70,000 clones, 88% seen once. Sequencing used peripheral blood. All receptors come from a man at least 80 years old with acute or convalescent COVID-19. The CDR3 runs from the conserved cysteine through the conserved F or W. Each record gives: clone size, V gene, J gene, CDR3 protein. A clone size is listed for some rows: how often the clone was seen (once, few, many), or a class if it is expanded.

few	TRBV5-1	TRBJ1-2	CASSLGRKGDGYTF
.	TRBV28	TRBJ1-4	CASSPTSTNEKLFF
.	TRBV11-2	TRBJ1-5	CASSRQPQGPQHF
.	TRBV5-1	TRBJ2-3	CASSFGQASTDTQYF
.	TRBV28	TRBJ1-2	CASETDSYGYTF
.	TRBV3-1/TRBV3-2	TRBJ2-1	CASSQALAGGQFF
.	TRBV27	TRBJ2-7	CASSFRGLGPYEQYF
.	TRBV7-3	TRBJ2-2	CASSPSSGELFF
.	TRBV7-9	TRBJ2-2	CASSGRDKLTTNTGELFF
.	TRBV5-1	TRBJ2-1	CASSTRREENEQFF
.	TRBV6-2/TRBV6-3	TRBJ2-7	CASSYGPHYEQYF
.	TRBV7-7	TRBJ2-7	CASSLGGDSYEQYF
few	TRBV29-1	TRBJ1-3	CSVEDRGHLSGNTIYF
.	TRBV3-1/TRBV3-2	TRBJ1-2	CASSQDKALGARYGYTF
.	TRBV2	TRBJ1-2	CASRGQSERGYYGYTF
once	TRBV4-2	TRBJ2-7	CASSQEGTGPYEQYF
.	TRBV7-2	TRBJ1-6	CASTLRDFSYNSPLHF
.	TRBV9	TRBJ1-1	CASSIRTGQDTEAFF
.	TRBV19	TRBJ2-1	CASRYAGTAYNEQFF
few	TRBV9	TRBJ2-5	CASSVGLLAGGQETQYF
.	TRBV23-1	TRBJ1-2	CASSHRTVYGYTF
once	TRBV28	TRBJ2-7	CASSPSGREGYEQYF
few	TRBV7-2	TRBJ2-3	CASSVQGDTDTQYF
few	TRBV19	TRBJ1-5	CASSIVGQGGNQPQHF
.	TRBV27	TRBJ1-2	CASSLSGNYGYTF
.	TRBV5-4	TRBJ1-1	CASSLSTAPEAFF
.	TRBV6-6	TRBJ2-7	CASTKRQGATHEQYF
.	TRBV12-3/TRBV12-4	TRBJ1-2	CASSMSTRYGYTF
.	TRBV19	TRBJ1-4	CASSSDRMRPVNEKLFF